Below are 24 T cell receptor beta chains sequenced from a single sample in a study of cytomegalovirus exposure and HLA in healthy donors. Primers included in the PCR were 60 Vbeta and 13 Jbeta primers. Data came from immunoSEQ multiplex PCR; TCRdb stores just in-frame clones and leaves some out. The sample records about 83,000 clones, just over 70% being singletons. Sequencing was done on a sample of PBMCs. All receptors come from a man between 60 and 75 years old in good health and CMV-seronegative.

A few counts support this clone. The rearrangement links TRBV29-1 to TRBJ1-4; tentatively, D is TRBD1 (5 bases). V was pared by 7 bases and J by 10 bases, with 10 bases between. CDR1 is SQVTM and CDR2 is ANQGSEA in the germline V gene. The CDR3 loop spans 10 amino acids. CDR3 nucleotides: TGCAGCGCATGGGGGGGAAAACTGTTTTTT. The encoded protein is CSAWGGKLFF.

The J gene is TRBJ2-3, the V gene TRBV28, with unresolved D. Germline V CDR1 and CDR2: MDHEN, SYDVKM. The CDR3 contains 12 residues. Deletions cut 5 bases from V and 6 bases from J, with 9 bases between. The CDR3 nucleotides are TGTGCCAGCAGTCCATGGGCGGATACGCAGTATTTT. Protein sequence: CASSPWADTQYF. The full variable domain, its missing parts supplied by reference TRBV28 and TRBJ2-3, is DVKVTQSSRYLVKRTGEKVFLECVQDMDHENMFWYRQDPGLGLRLIYFSYDVKMKEKGDIPEGYSVSREKKERFSLILESASTNQTSMYLCASSPWADTQYFGPGTRLTVL.

This sequence joins TRBV7-2 and TRBJ2-1; D perhaps matches TRBD2 (6 bases). Germline-derived CDR1 and CDR2 are SGHTA and FQGNSA. The CDR3 runs 15 residues. Trimming pared 2 bases from V and 2 bases from J, leaving 10 bases between. Here the CDR3 DNA reads TGTGCCAGCAGCTTAAGGCGGGACCCCTACAATGAGCAGTTCTTC. It specifies CASSLRRDPYNEQFF.

The chain joins TRBV18 to TRBJ1-1, with 8 bases that match TRBD1. The CDR3 length is 16 residues. CDR1 and CDR2 from the germline V gene are KGHSH and LQKENI. Trimming at V came to 4 bases and at J to 2 bases, leaving 9 bases not matched to a gene. The CDR3, as DNA: TGTGCCAGCTCACTAAACACCGGACAGGGAAACACTGAAGCTTTCTTT. It translates to CASSLNTGQGNTEAFF.

About this clone: This CDR3 is also generated by other DNA sequences in the sample. The CDR3 is CASASVGGYYEQYF. The DNA of the CDR3 is TGTGCCAGCGCTAGTGTGGGGGGGTACTACGAGCAGTACTTC. The chain carries TRBV6-1 and TRBJ2-7; 7 bases fit TRBD2. Germline CDR1 and CDR2: MNHNS and SASEGT. The trim removed 8 bases at V and 3 bases at J, leaving 10 bases unmatched. CDR3 length equals 14 residues.

The rearrangement uses TRBV20-1 and TRBJ2-7; D uncertain. V was pared by 8 bases and J by 2 bases, with 10 bases between. The germline CDR1 and CDR2 sequences are DFQATT and SNEGSKA (reference sequence). The CDR3 runs 11 residues. CDR3 DNA: TGCAGTCCTACCAGGACCTACGAGCAGTACTTC. Protein product: CSPTRTYEQYF.

This CDR3 reads CAWSTGTVRMATNEKLFF. The CDR3 DNA sequence: TGTGCCTGGAGCACCGGGACAGTTAGGATGGCAACTAATGAAAAACTGTTTTTT. V is TRBV30 and J is TRBJ1-4; 7 bases agree with TRBD1. This CDR3 is built from 18 residues. CDR1 is GTSNPN and CDR2 is SVGIG in the germline V gene (reference sequence). Trimming at V came to 3 bases and at J to 0 bases, leaving 13 bases not matched to a gene.

V usage is TRBV10-1 and J usage is TRBJ2-2; D gene ambiguous. The CDR3 runs 13 residues. The V gene lost 5 bases and the J gene lost 4 bases, with 8 bases spanning the gap. Germline V CDR1 and CDR2: WNHNN, SYGVQD (reference sequence). The CDR3 region has the DNA TGCGCCAGCAGTTATGAGATCACCGGGGAGCTGTTTTTT. Translating gives CASSYEITGELFF.

This clone was detected once. The chain couples TRBV12-5 to TRBJ1-1; D unclear. V was trimmed by 0 bases and J by 8 bases, leaving 10 bases between them. Germline-derived CDR1 and CDR2 are LGHNT and FRNRAP. There are 13 residues in the CDR3. CDR3 residues: CASGLVSGSEAFF. In nucleotides, the CDR3 is TGTGCTAGTGGTTTGGTATCGGGATCGGAAGCTTTCTTT.

This clone has a handful of counts. The chain combines TRBV2 with TRBJ2-5, with 9 bases identical to TRBD1. V trimming: 5 bases; J trimming: 2 bases; junction bases outside the gene matches: 3. The CDR3 is made up of 14 amino acids. The germline V gene has CDR1 SNHLY and CDR2 FYNNEI. The CDR3 reads CASSPGQGQETQYF. The DNA for the CDR3 is TGTGCCAGCAGTCCTGGACAGGGGCAAGAGACCCAGTACTTC. The variable domain in full, completed from reference TRBV2 and TRBJ2-5, reads EPEVTQTPSHQVTQMGQEVILRCVPISNHLYFYWYRQILGQKVEFLVSFYNNEISEKSEIFDDQFSVERPDGSNFTLKIRSTKLEDSAMYFCASSPGQGQETQYFGPGTRLLVL.

This clone was detected only once. The J gene is TRBJ1-5, the V gene TRBV13; the D is unclear. Trimming removed 0 bases from V and 2 bases from J, with 8 bases in between. The V gene's germline CDR1 is PRHDT and CDR2 FYEKMQ (reference sequence). There are 15 residues in the CDR3. The CDR3 loop reads CASSLGRVGNQPQHF. In DNA, the CDR3 is TGTGCCAGCAGCTTAGGCCGGGTAGGCAATCAGCCCCAGCATTTT.

The CDR3 here is CASRKESTGELFF. CDR3 DNA sequence: TGTGCCAGCAGAAAGGAGAGCACCGGGGAGCTGTTTTTT. The rearrangement links TRBV6-5 to TRBJ2-2; D not resolved. CDR3 length equals 13 residues. Trimming took off 6 bases at V and 4 bases at J, with 9 bases between the two ends. Germline CDR1 MNHEY, CDR2 SVGAGI.

The table lists this clone with a count of one. The chain couples TRBV20-1 to TRBJ2-7; D is unresolved. Germline assignment: CDR1 DFQATT and CDR2 SNEGSKA (reference sequence). This CDR3 has 11 amino acids. The ends were cut back, 5 bases at V and 7 bases at J, with 12 bases in the middle. CDR3 region: CSAAQKREQYF. For the CDR3, the DNA is TGCAGTGCTGCCCAGAAGAGGGAGCAGTACTTC.

The chain joins TRBV5-8 to TRBJ2-4, with 8 bases identical to TRBD2. Trimming took 0 bases from V and 7 from J; bases not matched to a gene: 3. The CDR3 is made up of 14 amino acids. The germline V gene has CDR1 SGHTS and CDR2 YDEGEE. The CDR3 DNA reads as TGTGCCAGCAGCTTGGGTAGCGGGGTCAACATTCAGTACTTC. Its translation: CASSLGSGVNIQYF.

The rearrangement joins TRBV4-1 to TRBJ1-5, with 9 nucleotides matching TRBD1. The germline V gene encodes CDR1 MGHRA and CDR2 YSYEKL. The CDR3 consists of 15 residues. With V trimmed by 3 bases and J by 1 base, 1 base remained unmatched. The CDR3 loop reads CASSQGQGSNQPQHF. The CDR3 DNA follows: TGCGCCAGCAGCCAGGGACAGGGAAGCAATCAGCCCCAGCATTTT.

The genes are TRBV7-2 and TRBJ1-1; possible D gene TRBD1, 6 bases. The CDR3 loop spans 16 amino acids. Germline loops: CDR1 SGHTA, CDR2 FQGNSA. V dropped 3 bases and J dropped 3 bases, with 17 bases sitting between them. The CDR3 sequence is CASSLRGGGSDTEAFF. CDR3 DNA: TGTGCCAGCAGCTTGCGCGGGGGCGGATCGGACACTGAAGCTTTCTTT.

A few counts support this clone. The genes are TRBV5-1 and TRBJ1-3; maybe TRBD1 (6 bases). Germline V CDR1 and CDR2: SGHRS, YFSETQ. Trimming took 5 bases from V and 4 from J, leaving 16 bases between them. This CDR3 comprises 15 residues. The CDR3 sequence: CASSPAGVPGNTIYF. CDR3 sequence (DNA): TGCGCCAGCAGTCCGGCAGGGGTCCCGGGAAACACCATATATTTT. The full variable domain, its missing parts supplied by reference TRBV5-1 and TRBJ1-3, is KAGVTQTPRYLIKTRGQQVTLSCSPISGHRSVSWYQQTPGQGLQFLFEYFSETQRNKGNFPGRFSGRQFSNSRSEMNVSTLELGDSALYLCASSPAGVPGNTIYFGEGSWLTVV.

About this clone itself: One end of the junction does not line up with germline, which may come from a read error. This chain uses TRBV7-9 with TRBJ2-7; weak D call: TRBD1 (5 bases). The CDR3 totals 12 residues. Germline CDR1 SEHNR, CDR2 FQNEAQ (reference sequence). CDR3 sequence (DNA): TGTTCCAGCAGCACCAGGGAAAACGAGCAGTACTTC. This sequence encodes CSSSTRENEQYF.

The gene calls are TRBV10-2 and TRBJ1-1; 8 positions match TRBD1. The CDR3 sequence is 11 residues long. CDR1 and CDR2 from the germline V gene are WSHSY and SAAADI. The J segment lost 6 bases and the V segment lost 8 bases, leaving 2 bases of the junction unmatched. In DNA, the CDR3 is TGCGCCAGCTTACAGGGGGCTGAAGCTTTCTTT. This translates into CASLQGAEAFF.

This clone was detected only a few times. The chain joins TRBV5-4 to TRBJ2-3; 12 bases match TRBD2. The germline CDR1 and CDR2 sequences are SGHNT and YYREEE (reference sequence). J gave up 3 bases and V 3 bases, and 8 bases lay outside the gene matches. The CDR3 covers 17 residues. The CDR3 sequence is CASSSPSSGRVTDTQYF. The CDR3, as DNA: TGTGCCAGCAGCTCCCCGTCTAGCGGGAGGGTTACAGATACGCAGTATTTT.

The table lists this clone with a few counts. V and J are TRBV5-1 and TRBJ2-2; 9 bases align to TRBD1. CDR1 and CDR2 from the germline V gene are SGHRS and YFSETQ. V was clipped by 3 bases and J by 3 bases; unmatched bases: 6. The CDR3 loop spans 16 amino acids. This CDR3 reads CASSWGQGGDTGELFF. DNA for the CDR3: TGCGCCAGCAGCTGGGGACAGGGAGGGGACACCGGGGAGCTGTTTTTT. The whole variable domain, remainder taken from reference TRBV5-1 and TRBJ2-2, is KAGVTQTPRYLIKTRGQQVTLSCSPISGHRSVSWYQQTPGQGLQFLFEYFSETQRNKGNFPGRFSGRQFSNSRSEMNVSTLELGDSALYLCASSWGQGGDTGELFFGEGSRLTVL.

The CDR3 nucleotides are TGCGCCAGCAGCCCCCGTAGGGGGCCGAGTGTGGATACGCAGTATTTT. Translating it yields CASSPRRGPSVDTQYF. V is TRBV5-1 and J is TRBJ2-3, with 7 bases identical to TRBD1. The CDR3 is 16 residues long. The V gene end was trimmed by 4 bases and the J gene end by 6 bases; junction bases not matched to a gene: 14. Germline CDR1 is SGHRS and CDR2 is YFSETQ. Drawing the rest from reference TRBV5-1 and TRBJ2-3, the complete variable domain is KAGVTQTPRYLIKTRGQQVTLSCSPISGHRSVSWYQQTPGQGLQFLFEYFSETQRNKGNFPGRFSGRQFSNSRSEMNVSTLELGDSALYLCASSPRRGPSVDTQYFGPGTRLTVL.

This clone has only one observation. The chain joins TRBV19 to TRBJ2-7, with D tentatively TRBD2 (5 bases). V lost 7 bases to trimming and J lost 2 bases, with 12 bases between them. Germline assignment: CDR1 LNHDA and CDR2 SQIVND (reference sequence). The CDR3 runs to 13 residues. Here the CDR3 reads CASNSGIPYEQYF. The CDR3 DNA reads TGTGCCAGTAACTCCGGGATCCCCTACGAGCAGTACTTC.

This clone was seen only a few times. The chain joins TRBV27 to TRBJ2-1, with 8 bases identical to TRBD2. Trimming at V came to 8 bases and at J to 2 bases, leaving 11 bases not matched to a gene. The V gene's germline CDR1 is MNHEY and CDR2 SMNVEV (reference sequence). The CDR3 totals 16 residues. For the CDR3, the DNA is TGTGCCAGCGCAAACATTAAGCGGGAGCCCTACAATGAGCAGTTCTTC. This gives the protein CASANIKREPYNEQFF.